Below, 11 T cell receptor beta chains from the same sample are listed, as sequenced in a study of cytotoxic CD8 clonotypes in ibrutinib-treated CLL. Sequencing was performed with immunoSEQ multiplex PCR; in TCRdb, only in-frame clones are kept and a portion is missing. Of some 200,000 clones in the sample, about two thirds were seen once. The sample consisted of PBMCs, taken after 24 months of ibrutinib treatment. Receptor source: a human donor with chronic lymphocytic leukemia.

The J gene is TRBJ2-7, the V gene TRBV7-6; 7 bases map to TRBD2. The length of the CDR3 is 14 residues. The trim removed 7 bases at V and 1 base at J, leaving 7 bases unmatched. The germline V gene has CDR1 SGHVS and CDR2 FNYEAQ. In DNA, the CDR3 is TGTGCCAGCAACATAGCGGGCCCGTCCTACGAGCAGTACTTC. It is translated as CASNIAGPSYEQYF.

The V and J genes are TRBV29-1 and TRBJ2-3; D is possibly TRBD2 (5 bases). CDR1 and CDR2 (germline): SQVTM, ANQGSEA. Between the trimmed V and J ends, which lost 3 bases and 5 bases, there was a span of 12 bases. The CDR3 is made up of 13 amino acids. In DNA form, the CDR3 reads TGCAGCGTTGAGACTATTCTCGGAGATACGCAGTATTTT. Residues: CSVETILGDTQYF.

V gene TRBV15 combines with J gene TRBJ2-7; TRBD1 might be the D (6 bases). The germline V gene encodes CDR1 LNHNV and CDR2 YYDKDF (reference sequence). V lost 4 bases and J lost 2, with 12 bases in between. The CDR3 runs 14 residues. This CDR3 reads CATSINRVPYEQYF. DNA of the CDR3: TGTGCCACCAGCATCAACAGGGTACCCTACGAGCAGTACTTC.

This chain joins TRBV10-3 and TRBJ2-1; TRBD2 agrees at 7 bases. CDR3 size: 15 residues. In germline, CDR1 is ENHRY, CDR2 SYGVKD. J was trimmed by 4 bases and V by 9 bases; bases with no gene match: 12. CDR3 loop: CAIEEGRAAYNEQFF. The CDR3 DNA sequence: TGTGCCATAGAAGAAGGGAGGGCCGCTTACAATGAGCAGTTCTTC.

The rearrangement links TRBV9 to TRBJ2-1; TRBD2 agrees at 10 bases. Trimming removed 6 bases from V and 3 bases from J; junction bases left unmatched: 6. Germline CDR1 SGDLS, CDR2 YYNGEE. The CDR3 has 15 residues. The CDR3, as DNA: TGTGCCAGCACCCCTGGGACTAGCGACTACAATGAGCAGTTCTTC. This gives the protein CASTPGTSDYNEQFF.

This rearrangement joins TRBV6-5 to TRBJ2-7; 7 bases fit TRBD2. Trimming cost V 2 bases and J 0 bases; bases outside gene matches: 4. Germline loops: CDR1 MNHEY, CDR2 SVGAGI. This CDR3 has 15 amino acids. The CDR3 sequence is CASSYRWEGSYEQYF. DNA for the CDR3: TGTGCCAGCAGTTACCGTTGGGAGGGCTCCTACGAGCAGTACTTC.

This clone was counted a few times. The rearrangement links TRBV27 to TRBJ2-1; the match to TRBD2 covers 14 bases. This CDR3 is built from 17 residues. Germline V gene data show CDR1 as MNHEY and CDR2 as SMNVEV (reference sequence). Trimming took 5 bases from V and 6 from J; bases not matched to a gene: 9. The CDR3 DNA reads TGTGCCAGCAGTCCCAGACTAGCGGGAGGGCTGGGCAATGAGCAGTTCTTC. Encoded protein: CASSPRLAGGLGNEQFF.

The chain links TRBV15 to TRBJ2-5; D tentatively fits TRBD1 or TRBD2 (6 bases each). This CDR3 contains 15 residues. The V gene lost 6 bases and the J gene lost 7 bases, with 21 bases spanning the gap. Germline loops: CDR1 LNHNV, CDR2 YYDKDF (reference sequence). CDR3 region: CATRTHGGGLGTQYF. CDR3 DNA: TGTGCCACCAGGACCCACGGTGGGGGGCTCGGGACCCAGTACTTC.

This sequence joins TRBV6-5 and TRBJ1-5; TRBD1 is a possible D gene (5 bases). The V and J ends lost 4 bases and 4 bases respectively, with 8 bases between them. Germline assignment: CDR1 MNHEY and CDR2 SVGAGI. The CDR3 is 13 residues long. CDR3: CASSWTRNQPQHF. The CDR3 DNA reads TGTGCCAGCAGTTGGACACGTAATCAGCCCCAGCATTTT.

This chain connects TRBV5-6 to TRBJ1-2, with D maybe TRBD1 (5 bases). V shed 1 base and J shed 0 bases, with 10 bases lying between them. The CDR3 has 15 residues. Germline V gene lookup returns CDR1 SGHDT and CDR2 YYEEEE. CDR3 sequence (DNA): TGTGCCAGCAGCTTGAGGGGACGAGCTAACTATGGCTACACCTTC. Its protein is CASSLRGRANYGYTF.

The chain joins TRBV28 to TRBJ2-3, with 11 bases matching TRBD2. The CDR3 extends over 17 amino acids. With V trimmed by 5 bases and J by 4 bases, 11 bases remained unmatched. Germline-derived CDR1 and CDR2 are MDHEN and SYDVKM. CDR3 nucleotides: TGTGCCAGCAGTCCCCCAACTAGCGGGAGTGGGGCAGATACGCAGTATTTT. Translated: CASSPPTSGSGADTQYF.